This T cell receptor (beta chain) was sequenced for a study of T-cell memory formation after mild COVID-19. Findings of the study overall: Pre-infection memory contained some responding clones, which suggested that cross-reactive memory had joined.

Note on this clonotype: Its antigen is currently unknown.

Germline V gives CDR1 LNHDA, CDR2 SQIVND (reference sequence). Trimming shortened V by 6 bases and J by 7 bases, and 16 bases separated the two germline ends. CDR3 length: 13 residues. TCRdb used MiXCR to reprocess the 5' RACE reads, holding one entry per CDR3 protein. The sample yields over 9,500 distinct CDR3 sequences, approximately 14% seen once. Material for sequencing was PBMCs or a T cell subset sorted from them (not recorded which). The chain carries TRBV19 and TRBJ2-7, with D possibly being TRBD2 (5 bases). This receptor was obtained from a man younger than 35 who had mild COVID-19 (a few samples of this study predate the infection). Cell type and time point are not known. As DNA, the CDR3 is TGTGCCAGTAGACCGGGCCCGGGGTGGGAGCAGTACTTC. This codes for CASRPGPGWEQYF.